This TCR beta chain comes out of a study of T-cell memory formation after mild COVID-19 (dated by TCRdb to the early 2020s). Context from the whole study: TCR sequence clusters from the two donors were largely donor specific. Longitudinal TCRalpha and TCRbeta repertoire sequencing tracked T-cell clones expanding and contracting after mild COVID-19 in a couple of donors. Two young, previously healthy adult volunteers, one female and one male, were included in the cohort. The full study reports these points: The second-wave clones that peaked on day 37 were not confirmed to be SARS-CoV-2 specific. Some responding clones were detected in pre-infection memory, which suggested that pre-existing cross-reactive memory T cells had joined the SARS-CoV-2 response. Contracting CD4+ clones appeared mostly in the CM and EM memory subsets, whereas CD8+ clones were enriched in EMRA. Only a couple of mild cases were covered in the study, and larger cohorts including severe cases with pre-infection samples were considered necessary. Clones contracting from day 15 to 85 had balanced CD4/CD8 phenotypes, while a second wave expanding from day 15 to 37 was biased towards CD4+.

This clonotype is considered medium-sized (0.01 to 0.1%). What antigen it recognizes has not been identified. Nothing much larger sits one base from this clone, and base qualities are not available. The CDR3 holds 14 amino acids from the cysteine to the phenylalanine. The CDR3 DNA has 42 bases and is translated from base 1. CDR1 and CDR2, looked up from the germline V gene, are SGHRS and YFSETQ. V is cut by 2 bases and J by 1 base, and the space between the germline ends is 8 bases. PBMCs were isolated by Ficoll-Paque density gradient centrifugation. TCRdb names Illumina NovaSeq 6000 as the instrument used. TCRalpha and TCRbeta cDNA libraries were constructed by 5'RACE with constant-segment primers, with sample barcodes and unique molecular identifiers being introduced. Trizol reagent was used to extract RNA from every sample. The libraries were amplified in two PCR steps, and the second step added a second sample barcode and Illumina TruSeq adapters. Sequencing of libraries was performed on an Illumina NovaSeq with 2 x 150 bp paired-end reads. Concerning the study's data processing: With migec v1.2.7, reads were demultiplexed and then collapsed into UMI-guided consensus sequences. Using mixcr v2.1.11, UMI consensuses were aligned to TRA and TRB V and J templates and then assembled into clonotypes. Clonotypes were classified as expanded or contracted when called significant by both edgeR and NoisET, with noise models trained on biological replicates. For edgeR calls, a false discovery rate-adjusted p below 0.01 and a log2 fold-change threshold of 1 were applied. As an exploratory analysis of dynamics, max-normalized trajectories of the 1000 most abundant clonotypes were examined by PCA with hierarchical clustering. Separately sequenced CD4+ and CD8+ repertoires were used to assign the CD4 or CD8 phenotype of responding clones. Using fastp trimming at Q25 and MiXCR clonotype assembly, TCRdb reanalyzed the public sequencing data and kept in-frame beta chains. Duplicate CDR3 protein sequences are folded into a single record with the most common DNA and genes. It is TCRdb's table, rather than the study itself, that gives the V and J calls and clone size. The table for this sample lists approximately 290,000 distinct CDR3 sequences; less than 9.5% of them were counted only once. The top ten clones comprise 20% to 25% of the sample.

The sequencing sample was made of PBMCs or a T cell subset sorted from them (not recorded which). The TCR comes from a man between 18 and 35 years old who had mild COVID-19 (a few samples of this study predate the infection). The sample titles of this study are shuffled in the database, so cell type and time point are left out; the donor was told from shared clones. This chain is built from TRBV5-1 and TRBJ2-3, with the D segment identity uncertain. The nucleotides read TGCGCCAGCAGCTTCGAACGAGGCACAGATACGCAGTATTTT. Translation gives CASSFERGTDTQYF.